Listed below are T cell receptor beta chains from one sample, sequenced in a study of graft-versus-host responses after intestinal transplantation. The repertoire was sequenced with immunoSEQ multiplex PCR; TCRdb's copy has only in-frame clones and lacks some. The sample holds tens of thousands of clones, 90% to 95% seen once. Sequencing was performed on PBMCs, taken around 790 days after a first intestinal transplant, on the day of a second. These receptors all come from a human patient who received an intestinal transplant, so some T cells may come from the graft donor. The CDR3 runs from the conserved cysteine through the conserved F or W. A D gene is named only where the DNA matches it firmly. Clone size is given for some rows only: seen once, a few or many times, or a class if the clone is expanded.

size	V	D	J	CDR3	DNA
.	TRBV4-2	TRBD2	TRBJ2-3	CASSQDSGGATDTQYF	TGTGCCAGCAGCCAAGATAGCGGGGGGGCCACAGATACGCAGTATTTT
.	TRBV19	.	TRBJ1-5	CASSIAAGYSNQPQHF	TGTGCCAGTAGTATAGCGGCAGGTTATAGCAATCAGCCCCAGCATTTT
.	TRBV4-1	.	TRBJ2-7	CASSQEVLLGWRQYF	TGCGCCAGCAGCCAAGAAGTACTATTGGGTTGGAGACAGTACTTC
.	TRBV4-1	.	TRBJ2-3	CASSRVRSGTSTDTQYF	TGCGCCAGCAGCCGGGTCAGGTCGGGCACTAGCACAGATACGCAGTATTTT
.	TRBV6-1	TRBD2	TRBJ2-3	CASRLAGGDTQYF	TGTGCCAGCCGACTAGCGGGAGGGGATACGCAGTATTTT
.	TRBV7-9	TRBD1	TRBJ2-7	CASSLKTGAYEQYF	TGTGCCAGCAGCTTGAAGACAGGGGCCTACGAGCAGTACTTC
.	TRBV27	.	TRBJ2-7	CASSLSIASEQYF	TGTGCCAGCAGTTTATCAATCGCATCCGAGCAGTACTTC
once	TRBV4-1	TRBD2	TRBJ2-2	CASSQDGAGVGVGELFF	TGCGCCAGCAGCCAAGACGGGGCGGGAGTGGGTGTCGGGGAGCTGTTTTTT
.	TRBV30	.	TRBJ1-4	CAWSVGTARNEKLFF	TGTGCCTGGAGTGTAGGAACAGCGCGGAATGAAAAACTGTTTTTT
.	TRBV14	TRBD2	TRBJ2-7	CASSRRGGSYEQYF	TGTGCCAGCAGCCGGCGGGGAGGGTCCTACGAGCAGTACTTC
.	TRBV14	TRBD1	TRBJ2-5	CASSRSGTGTQYF	TGTGCCAGCAGCCGATCGGGGACAGGGACCCAGTACTTC
.	TRBV10-1	TRBD1	TRBJ2-7	CASSTRQGSEQYF	TGCGCCAGCAGTACTCGACAGGGGAGCGAGCAGTACTTC
.	TRBV15	.	TRBJ1-1	CATSRTVNTEAFF	TGTGCCACCAGCAGAACAGTGAACACTGAAGCTTTCTTT
few	TRBV28	.	TRBJ2-7	CASSWAGRPVLAEQYF	TGTGCCAGCAGTTGGGCAGGGAGACCCGTTTTAGCCGAGCAGTACTTC
once	TRBV10-3	.	TRBJ2-7	CAISEGGMAYEQYF	TGTGCCATCAGTGAAGGCGGGATGGCCTACGAGCAGTACTTC
.	TRBV19	TRBD1	TRBJ2-4	CASSIERGPGGIQYF	TGTGCCAGTAGTATAGAAAGGGGGCCAGGCGGCATTCAGTACTTC
.	TRBV5-1	TRBD1	TRBJ2-7	CASSPATGERYEQYF	TGCGCCAGCAGCCCCGCCACAGGGGAGAGGTACGAGCAGTACTTC
.	TRBV6-5	.	TRBJ1-2	CASSYSSGGVYGYTF	TGTGCCAGCAGTTACTCGAGCGGGGGAGTCTATGGCTACACCTTC
.	TRBV10-1	.	TRBJ2-5	CASQRYLKETQYF	TGCGCCAGCCAAAGGTATCTGAAGGAGACCCAGTACTTC
once	TRBV10-3	.	TRBJ1-6	CAISEARVGSPLHF	TGTGCCATCAGTGAGGCCAGGGTAGGGTCACCCCTCCACTTT
.	TRBV13	TRBD1	TRBJ2-7	CASSSTGGAPHEQYF	TGTGCCAGCAGCTCCACAGGGGGCGCTCCCCACGAGCAGTACTTC
.	TRBV20-1	.	TRBJ1-4	CSAREVKLFF	TGCAGTGCTAGAGAGGTAAAACTGTTTTTT
few	TRBV7-9	TRBD1	TRBJ1-3	CASSFYGTGGNTIYF	TGTGCCAGCAGCTTTTACGGGACAGGGGGGAACACCATATATTTT
.	TRBV13	TRBD1	TRBJ2-2	CAARDSYTGELFF	TGTGCCGCCAGGGACAGTTACACCGGGGAGCTGTTTTTT
.	TRBV5-6	.	TRBJ1-2	CASSQWYSGAYGYTF	TGTGCCAGCAGCCAGTGGTATTCAGGGGCATATGGCTACACCTTC
.	TRBV2	.	TRBJ1-4	CASSPKYEKLFF	TGTGCCAGCAGCCCGAAGTATGAAAAACTGTTTTTT
.	TRBV9	.	TRBJ2-3	CASSGRLEATDTQYF	TGTGCCAGCAGCGGACGACTGGAAGCCACAGATACGCAGTATTTT
once	TRBV7-2	.	TRBJ2-3	CASSANRAPVRRSTQYF	TGTGCCAGCAGCGCAAACCGGGCCCCCGTACGTCGGAGTACGCAGTATTTT
.	TRBV7-6	.	TRBJ2-3	CASSPSWRSGTDTQYF	TGTGCCAGCAGCCCATCGTGGCGCAGTGGGACAGATACGCAGTATTTT
.	TRBV5-1	.	TRBJ2-7	CASSLAGERGDYEQYF	TGCGCCAGCAGCTTGGCCGGGGAGAGAGGAGACTACGAGCAGTACTTC
.	TRBV7-3	.	TRBJ2-3	CASSLMFGSGGQADTQYF	TGTGCCAGCAGCTTAATGTTCGGGAGTGGAGGTCAAGCAGATACGCAGTATTTT
.	TRBV5-1	.	TRBJ1-1	CASSLVVGASNTEAFF	TGCGCCAGCAGCTTGGTAGTAGGAGCATCGAACACTGAAGCTTTCTTT
.	TRBV29-1	.	TRBJ1-2	CSVKNGGPRGNYGYTF	TGCAGCGTTAAAAACGGGGGACCCAGGGGTAACTATGGCTACACCTTC
.	TRBV11-2	.	TRBJ1-4	CASSLGGGSTNEKLFF	TGTGCCAGCAGCTTAGGGGGAGGGTCAACTAATGAAAAACTGTTTTTT
.	TRBV5-1	TRBD1	TRBJ1-2	CASTRDRANYGYTF	TGCGCCAGCACCCGGGACAGAGCTAACTATGGCTACACCTTC
.	TRBV6-5	.	TRBJ1-6	CASSYRVRQSNSPLHF	TGTGCCAGCAGTTACCGAGTCCGACAGTCTAATTCACCCCTCCACTTT
.	TRBV9	.	TRBJ2-3	CASSVEGWTDTQYF	TGTGCCAGCAGCGTAGAGGGGTGGACAGATACGCAGTATTTT
.	TRBV27	.	TRBJ2-5	CASSLGETQYF	TGTGCCAGCAGTTTAGGGGAGACCCAGTACTTC